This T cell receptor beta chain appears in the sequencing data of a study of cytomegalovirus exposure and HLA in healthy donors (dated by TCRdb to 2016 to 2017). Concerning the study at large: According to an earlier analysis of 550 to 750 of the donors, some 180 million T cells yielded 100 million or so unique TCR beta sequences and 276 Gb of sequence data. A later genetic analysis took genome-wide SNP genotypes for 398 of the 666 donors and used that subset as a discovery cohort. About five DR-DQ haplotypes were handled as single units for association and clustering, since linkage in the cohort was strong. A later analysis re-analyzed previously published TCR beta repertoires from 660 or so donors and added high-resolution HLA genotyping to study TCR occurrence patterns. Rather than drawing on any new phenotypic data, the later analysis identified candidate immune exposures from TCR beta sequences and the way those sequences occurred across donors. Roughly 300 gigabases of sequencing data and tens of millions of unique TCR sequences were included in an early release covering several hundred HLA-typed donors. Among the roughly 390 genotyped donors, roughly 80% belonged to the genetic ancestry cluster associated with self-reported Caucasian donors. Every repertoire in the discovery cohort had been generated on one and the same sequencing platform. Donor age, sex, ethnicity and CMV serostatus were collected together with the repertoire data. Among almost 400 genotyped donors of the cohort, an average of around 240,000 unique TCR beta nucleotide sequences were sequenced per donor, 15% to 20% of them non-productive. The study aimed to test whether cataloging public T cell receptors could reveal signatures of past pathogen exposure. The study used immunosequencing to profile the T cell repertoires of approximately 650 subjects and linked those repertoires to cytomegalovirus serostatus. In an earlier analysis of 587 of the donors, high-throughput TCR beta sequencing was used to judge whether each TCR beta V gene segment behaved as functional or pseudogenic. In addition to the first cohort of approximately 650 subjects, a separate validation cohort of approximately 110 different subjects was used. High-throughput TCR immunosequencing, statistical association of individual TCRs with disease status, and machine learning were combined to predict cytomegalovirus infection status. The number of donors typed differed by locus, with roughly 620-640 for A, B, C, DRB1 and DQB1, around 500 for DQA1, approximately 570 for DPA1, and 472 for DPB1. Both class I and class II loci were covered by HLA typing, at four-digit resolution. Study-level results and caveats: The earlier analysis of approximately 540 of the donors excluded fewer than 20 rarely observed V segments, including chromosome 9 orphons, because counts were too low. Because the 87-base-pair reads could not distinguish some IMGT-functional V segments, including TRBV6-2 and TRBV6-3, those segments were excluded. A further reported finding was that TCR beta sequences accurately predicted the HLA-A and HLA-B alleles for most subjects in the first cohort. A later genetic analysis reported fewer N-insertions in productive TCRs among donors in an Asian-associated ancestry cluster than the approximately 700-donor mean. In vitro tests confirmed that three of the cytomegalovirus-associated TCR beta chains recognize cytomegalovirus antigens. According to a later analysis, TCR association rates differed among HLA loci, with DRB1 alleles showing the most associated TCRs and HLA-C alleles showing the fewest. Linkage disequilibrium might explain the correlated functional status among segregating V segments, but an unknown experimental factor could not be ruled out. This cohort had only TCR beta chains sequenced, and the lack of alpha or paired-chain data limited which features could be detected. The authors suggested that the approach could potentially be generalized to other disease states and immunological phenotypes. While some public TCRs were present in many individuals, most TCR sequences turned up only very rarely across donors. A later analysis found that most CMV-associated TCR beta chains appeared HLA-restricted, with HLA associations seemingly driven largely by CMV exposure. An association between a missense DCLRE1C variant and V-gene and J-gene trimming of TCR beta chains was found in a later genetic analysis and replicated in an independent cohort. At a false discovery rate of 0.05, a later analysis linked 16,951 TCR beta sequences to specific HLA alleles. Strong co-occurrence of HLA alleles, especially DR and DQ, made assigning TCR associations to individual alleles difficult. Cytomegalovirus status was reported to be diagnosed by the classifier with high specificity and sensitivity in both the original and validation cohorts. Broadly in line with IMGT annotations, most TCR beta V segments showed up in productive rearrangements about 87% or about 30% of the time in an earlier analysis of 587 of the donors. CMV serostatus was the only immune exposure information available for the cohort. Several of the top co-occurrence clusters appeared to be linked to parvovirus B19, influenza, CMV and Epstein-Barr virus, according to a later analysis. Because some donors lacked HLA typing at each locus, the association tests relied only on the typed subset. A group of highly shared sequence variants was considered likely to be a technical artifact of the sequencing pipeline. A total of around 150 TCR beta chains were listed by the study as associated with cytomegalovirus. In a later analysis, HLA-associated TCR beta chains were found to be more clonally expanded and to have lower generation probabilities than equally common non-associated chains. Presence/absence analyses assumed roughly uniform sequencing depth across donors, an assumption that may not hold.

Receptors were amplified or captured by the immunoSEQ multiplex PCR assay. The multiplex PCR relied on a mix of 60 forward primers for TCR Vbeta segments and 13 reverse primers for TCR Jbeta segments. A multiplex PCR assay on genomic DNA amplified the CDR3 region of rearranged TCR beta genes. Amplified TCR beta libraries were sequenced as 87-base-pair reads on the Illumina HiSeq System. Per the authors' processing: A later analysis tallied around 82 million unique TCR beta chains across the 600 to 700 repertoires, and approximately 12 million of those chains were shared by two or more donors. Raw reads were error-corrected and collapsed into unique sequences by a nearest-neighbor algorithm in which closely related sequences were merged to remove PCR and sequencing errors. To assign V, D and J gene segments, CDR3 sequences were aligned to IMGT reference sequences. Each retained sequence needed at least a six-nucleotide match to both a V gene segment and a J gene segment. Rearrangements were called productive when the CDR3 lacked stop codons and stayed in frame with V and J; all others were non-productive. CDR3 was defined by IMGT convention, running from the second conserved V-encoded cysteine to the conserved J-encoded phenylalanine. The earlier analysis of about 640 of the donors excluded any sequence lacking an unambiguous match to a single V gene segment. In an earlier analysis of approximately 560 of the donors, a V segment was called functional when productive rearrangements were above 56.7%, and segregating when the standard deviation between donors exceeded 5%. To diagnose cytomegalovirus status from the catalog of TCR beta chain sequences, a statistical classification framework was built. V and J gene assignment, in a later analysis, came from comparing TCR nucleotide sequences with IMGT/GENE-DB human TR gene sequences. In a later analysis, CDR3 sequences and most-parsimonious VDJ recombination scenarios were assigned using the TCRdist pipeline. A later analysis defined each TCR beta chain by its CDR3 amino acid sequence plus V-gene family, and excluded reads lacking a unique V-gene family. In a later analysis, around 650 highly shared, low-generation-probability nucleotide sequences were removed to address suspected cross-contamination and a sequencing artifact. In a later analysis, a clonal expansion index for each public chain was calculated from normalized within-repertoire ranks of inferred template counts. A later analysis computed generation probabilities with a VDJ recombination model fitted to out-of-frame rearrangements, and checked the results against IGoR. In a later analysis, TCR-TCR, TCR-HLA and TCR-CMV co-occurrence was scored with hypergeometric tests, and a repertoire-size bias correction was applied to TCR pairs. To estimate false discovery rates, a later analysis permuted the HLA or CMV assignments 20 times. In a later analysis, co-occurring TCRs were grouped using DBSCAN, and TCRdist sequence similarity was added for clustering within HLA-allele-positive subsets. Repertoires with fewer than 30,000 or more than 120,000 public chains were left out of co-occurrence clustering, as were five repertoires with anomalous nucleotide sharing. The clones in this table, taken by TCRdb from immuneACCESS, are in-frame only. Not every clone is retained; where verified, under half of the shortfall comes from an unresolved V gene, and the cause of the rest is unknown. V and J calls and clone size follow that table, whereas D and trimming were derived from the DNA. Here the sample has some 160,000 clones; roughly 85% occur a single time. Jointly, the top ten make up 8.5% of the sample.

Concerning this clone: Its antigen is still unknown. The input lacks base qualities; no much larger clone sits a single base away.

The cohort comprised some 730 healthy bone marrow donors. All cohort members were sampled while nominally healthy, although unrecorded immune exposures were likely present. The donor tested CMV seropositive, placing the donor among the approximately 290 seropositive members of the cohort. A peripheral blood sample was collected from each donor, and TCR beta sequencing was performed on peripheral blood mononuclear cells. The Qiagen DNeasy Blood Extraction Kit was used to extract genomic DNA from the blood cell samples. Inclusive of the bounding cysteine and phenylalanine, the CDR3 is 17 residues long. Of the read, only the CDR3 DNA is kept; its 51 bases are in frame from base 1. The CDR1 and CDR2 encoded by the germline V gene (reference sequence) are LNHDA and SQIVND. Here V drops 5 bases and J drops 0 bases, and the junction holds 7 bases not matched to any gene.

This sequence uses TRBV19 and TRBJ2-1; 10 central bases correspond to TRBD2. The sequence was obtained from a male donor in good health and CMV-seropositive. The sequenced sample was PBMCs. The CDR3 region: CASSAKREGISYNEQFF. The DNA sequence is TGTGCCAGTAGTGCAAAGCGGGAGGGCATCTCCTACAATGAGCAGTTCTTC.